The following is a TCR beta chain sequence with its context. Its matching antigen is unknown. The sample belongs to a study of T cell responses to AZD1222 COVID-19 vaccine. General observations from the study: Just a handful of AZD1222 recipients tested seropositive at baseline.

The CDR3 sequence is 16 residues long. The germline V gene has CDR1 SEHNR and CDR2 FQNEAQ (reference sequence). The V and J ends lost 1 base and 1 base respectively, with 14 bases between them. Only in-frame clones appear in the TCRdb table, and some are missing; sequencing was by immunoSEQ multiplex PCR. The sample lists about 130,000 clones, roughly 90% occurring once. The source of this sequence is an adult in good health. This chain links TRBV7-9 with TRBJ2-7, with D possibly matching TRBD1 (6 bases). Sequenced material: peripheral blood, taken on day 0 of AZD1222 vaccination. As DNA, the CDR3 is TGTGCCAGCAGCTTAGATTCCCCAGGGGCGTCCTACGAGCAGTACTTC. As protein: CASSLDSPGASYEQYF.